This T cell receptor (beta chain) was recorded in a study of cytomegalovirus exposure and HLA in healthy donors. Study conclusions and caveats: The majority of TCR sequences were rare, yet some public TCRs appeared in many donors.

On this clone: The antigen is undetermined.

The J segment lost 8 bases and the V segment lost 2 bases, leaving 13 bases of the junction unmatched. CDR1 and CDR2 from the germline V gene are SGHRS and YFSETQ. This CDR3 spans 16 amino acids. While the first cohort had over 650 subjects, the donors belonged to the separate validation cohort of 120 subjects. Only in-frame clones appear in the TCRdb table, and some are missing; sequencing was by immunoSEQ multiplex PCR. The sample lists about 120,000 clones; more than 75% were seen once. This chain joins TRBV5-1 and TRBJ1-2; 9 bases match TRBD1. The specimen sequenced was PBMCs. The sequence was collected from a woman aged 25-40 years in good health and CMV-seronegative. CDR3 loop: CASSFYDRRQGDGYTF. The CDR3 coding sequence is TGCGCCAGCAGCTTTTATGATAGGCGACAGGGGGACGGCTACACCTTC.